Shown below are 27 T cell receptor beta chains from a single sample sequenced in a study of T cells after yellow fever vaccination (dated by TCRdb to the late 2010s). Preparation of the library involved 5' RACE. The run used an Illumina HiSeq 2500. TCRdb's own reprocessing of the public reads used fastp at Q25 and MiXCR and kept productive beta chains. CDR3 protein sequences are deduplicated, and each keeps its most common genes and DNA. The sample contains around 600,000 distinct CDR3 sequences, over 9% of them found a single time. The ten largest clonotypes hold under 15% of the sample. The treatment or condition label, read with the paper, signifies: live attenuated yellow fever vaccine strain. The source material was PBMCs, sampled on the day of the yellow fever booster vaccination. The receptor source for this set is a man aged 25 to 40 who received the YFV17D yellow fever vaccine.

This clonotype was counted between two and nine times. The V gene is TRBV9, the J gene TRBJ2-1, with 8 bases aligning to TRBD2. The CDR3 runs to 13 residues. Looked up from germline, CDR1 is SGDLS and CDR2 is YYNGEE. The ends lost 3 bases at V and 9 bases at J; junction bases unmatched: 5. The CDR3 DNA is TGTGCCAGCAGCGGCGGGAGGAGGGGTGAGCAGTTCTTC. It encodes CASSGGRRGEQFF.

There are a few counts of this clonotype. The rearrangement links TRBV6-5 to TRBJ2-1, with D perhaps TRBD2 (5 bases). The V gene lost 3 bases and the J gene lost 7 bases, with 13 bases spanning the gap. CDR1 is MNHEY and CDR2 is SVGAGI in the germline V gene. The CDR3 length is 14 residues. CDR3 region: CASSYRERWNEQFF. In DNA, the CDR3 is TGTGCCAGCAGTTATCGGGAAAGGTGGAATGAGCAGTTCTTC.

CDR3 DNA sequence: TGTGCCAGCACCCCCTGGCAACATAGGTACAATGAGCAGTTCTTC. This codes for CASTPWQHRYNEQFF. This sequence joins TRBV7-9 and TRBJ2-1; D call uncertain. The CDR3 has 15 amino acids. Germline V gene lookup returns CDR1 SEHNR and CDR2 FQNEAQ (reference sequence). V lost 7 bases to trimming and J lost 4 bases, with 17 bases between them. Full variable domain (rest looked up from reference TRBV7-9 and TRBJ2-1): DTGVSQNPRHKITKRGQNVTFRCDPISEHNRLYWYRQTLGQGPEFLTYFQNEAQLEKSRLLSDRFSAERPKGSFSTLEIQRTEQGDSAMYLCASTPWQHRYNEQFFGPGTRLTVL.

V and J are TRBV3-1 and TRBJ2-2, with D possibly being TRBD2 (6 bases). Germline-derived CDR1 and CDR2 are LGHDT and YNNKEL (reference sequence). The CDR3 contains 14 residues. The V and J ends lost 6 bases and 3 bases respectively, with 11 bases between them. CDR3 amino acids: CASREGRYTGELFF. Here the CDR3 DNA reads TGTGCCAGCAGGGAGGGCCGATACACCGGGGAGCTGTTTTTT.

This clonotype appeared a few times. The chain recombines TRBV5-5 with TRBJ1-6; 8 bases map to TRBD1. V lost 2 bases, J lost 8 bases, and 9 bases stayed unmatched. The CDR3 consists of 16 residues. Germline lookup yields CDR1 SGHKS and CDR2 YYEKEE (reference sequence). The CDR3 DNA follows: TGTGCCAGCAGCTTTTTCTGGGACAGGAGTGATTCACCCCTCCACTTT. Its protein is CASSFFWDRSDSPLHF.

V gene TRBV19 combines with J gene TRBJ2-1, with TRBD2 as a possible D gene (6 bases). V was cut by 3 bases and J by 7 bases, with 16 bases left in between. The CDR3 contains 15 residues. The V gene's germline CDR1 is LNHDA and CDR2 SQIVND (reference sequence). The CDR3 DNA reads as TGTGCCAGTAGTATCCCGACTAGTAGTAGAAATGAGCAGTTCTTC. Amino acid sequence: CASSIPTSSRNEQFF. Filled out from reference TRBV19 and TRBJ2-1, the complete variable domain reads DGGITQSPKYLFRKEGQNVTLSCEQNLNHDAMYWYRQDPGQGLRLIYYSQIVNDFQKGDIAEGYSVSREKKESFPLTVTSAQKNPTAFYLCASSIPTSSRNEQFFGPGTRLTVL.

This clonotype has at least ten counts. The V gene is TRBV29-1, the J gene TRBJ2-5, with 8 bases fitting TRBD1. The CDR3 runs to 13 residues. The germline V gene encodes CDR1 SQVTM and CDR2 ANQGSEA. Trimming at V came to 6 bases and at J to 2 bases, leaving 5 bases not matched to a gene. The CDR3 coding sequence is TGCAGCGTGGGGACAGGTTTACAAGAGACCCAGTACTTC. Its protein is CSVGTGLQETQYF.

The chain combines TRBV5-5 with TRBJ2-5; 8 positions match TRBD2. Per the germline V gene, CDR1 is SGHKS and CDR2 is YYEKEE (reference sequence). This CDR3 is built from 16 residues. The J segment lost 1 base and the V segment lost 5 bases, leaving 10 bases of the junction unmatched. Here the CDR3 reads CASSRRYSGIQETQYF. CDR3 DNA: TGTGCCAGCAGTCGAAGGTATAGCGGGATCCAAGAGACCCAGTACTTC.

The genes are TRBV7-2 and TRBJ2-3, with 7 bases identical to TRBD2. CDR1 and CDR2 from the germline V gene are SGHTA and FQGNSA. The CDR3 loop spans 15 amino acids. V was clipped by 5 bases and J by 5 bases; unmatched bases: 10. CDR3 coding DNA: TGTGCCAGCAGCAACGCCGGGACTATCGTAGATACGCAGTATTTT. Its translation is CASSNAGTIVDTQYF. The full variable domain, rest sourced from reference TRBV7-2 and TRBJ2-3, is GAGVSQSPSNKVTEKGKDVELRCDPISGHTALYWYRQSLGQGLEFLIYFQGNSAPDKSGLPSDRFSAERTGGSVSTLTIQRTQQEDSAVYLCASSNAGTIVDTQYFGPGTRLTVL.

Concerning this clonotype: A junction boundary mismatches the germline segment, possibly from a read error. The gene calls are TRBV11-2 and TRBJ2-7; D is uncertain. From germline, CDR1 is SGHAT and CDR2 FQNNGV. The CDR3 loop spans 17 amino acids. The CDR3 here is CASSLRAPTQTRYEKYF. The CDR3, as DNA: TGTGCCAGCAGCTTACGGGCCCCGACCCAAACCCGCTACGAGAAGTACTTC.

For the CDR3, the DNA is TGTGCCAGCAGCCCCACCACCACAGGGGGGGGAACCAATGCCTACGAGCAGTACTTC. This encodes CASSPTTTGGGTNAYEQYF. J is TRBJ2-7 and V is TRBV27, with D possibly being TRBD1 (8 bases). V lost 6 bases, J lost 2 bases, and 29 bases lay in between. The germline CDR1 and CDR2 sequences are MNHEY and SMNVEV (reference sequence). The CDR3 extends over 19 amino acids.

This clonotype showed up just a few times. The chain employs TRBV7-6 and TRBJ2-1; D unclear. The V end lost 4 bases, the J end lost 5 bases, and 18 bases lay between the germline ends. The V gene's germline CDR1 is SGHVS and CDR2 FNYEAQ. The CDR3 covers 16 residues. The CDR3 DNA reads as TGTGCCAGCAGCTCCCCAGGAAGCCACAACGACAATGAGCAGTTCTTC. Translation: CASSSPGSHNDNEQFF.

This clonotype was picked up a small number of times. The genes are TRBV5-1 and TRBJ1-2; 7 bases agree with TRBD1. CDR1 is SGHRS, CDR2 YFSETQ, per germline. There are 15 residues in the CDR3. The J segment lost 4 bases and the V segment lost 3 bases, leaving 9 bases of the junction unmatched. CDR3 sequence reads: CASSSTGTVPYGYTF. CDR3 sequence (DNA): TGCGCCAGCAGCTCAACCGGGACAGTCCCCTATGGCTACACCTTC.

J is TRBJ2-7 and V is TRBV19, with 8 bases fitting TRBD2. CDR1 is LNHDA and CDR2 is SQIVND in the germline V gene (reference sequence). The CDR3 has 19 residues. The J segment lost 7 bases and the V segment lost 6 bases, leaving 26 bases of the junction unmatched. CDR3 sequence: CASSQQTTPGLGSTGEQYF. CDR3 DNA sequence: TGTGCCAGTAGCCAACAGACGACTCCGGGACTAGGCTCTACGGGGGAGCAGTACTTC.

The chain combines TRBV7-9 with TRBJ2-5, with D maybe TRBD2 (5 bases). The CDR3 has 13 amino acids. CDR1 and CDR2 (germline): SEHNR, FQNEAQ (reference sequence). Trimming cost V 5 bases and J 7 bases, with 14 bases left between them. The CDR3 DNA reads as TGTGCCAGCAGCCGCACTAGTGGCTGGACCCAGTACTTC. As protein: CASSRTSGWTQYF.

The rearrangement joins TRBV5-6 to TRBJ2-7; possible D gene TRBD1, 5 bases. The CDR3 consists of 14 residues. Germline V CDR1 and CDR2: SGHDT, YYEEEE. V was trimmed by 2 bases and J by 3 bases, leaving 12 bases between them. CDR3 sequence reads: CASSLSDKRYEQYF. CDR3 DNA: TGTGCCAGCAGCTTATCGGACAAACGCTACGAGCAGTACTTC.

This clonotype came up a few times. The chain joins TRBV7-2 to TRBJ2-1; maybe TRBD1 (5 bases). Between the trimmed V and J ends, which lost 4 bases and 3 bases, there was a span of 19 bases. CDR1 SGHTA and CDR2 FQGNSA come from the germline V gene. The CDR3 sequence is 17 residues long. The CDR3 region is CASSYQRGYKSYNEQFF. The CDR3 DNA sequence: TGTGCCAGCAGCTACCAAAGGGGTTACAAAAGCTACAATGAGCAGTTCTTC.

In its sample, this clonotype was seen a few times. The J gene is TRBJ1-5, the V gene TRBV4-3; 8 bases align to TRBD1. The length of the CDR3 is 15 residues. The J segment lost 4 bases and the V segment lost 4 bases, leaving 6 bases of the junction unmatched. Germline V gives CDR1 LGHNA, CDR2 YSLEER. The DNA for the CDR3 is TGCGCCAGCAGCCCCTTCACAGGGGGGAATCAGCCCCAGCATTTT. This translates into CASSPFTGGNQPQHF.

This chain uses TRBV5-1 with TRBJ2-1; D gene uncertain. This CDR3 has 14 amino acids. CDR1 is SGHRS and CDR2 is YFSETQ in the germline V gene. Trimming shortened V by 0 bases and J by 4 bases, and 8 bases separated the two germline ends. The chain's CDR3 is CASSLDSNYNEQFF. The CDR3 DNA reads as TGCGCCAGCAGCTTGGATAGCAATTACAATGAGCAGTTCTTC.

In its sample, this clonotype was seen many times. The J gene is TRBJ2-7, the V gene TRBV2; the D call may be TRBD1 or TRBD2 (5 bases each). Germline lookup yields CDR1 SNHLY and CDR2 FYNNEI. The CDR3 loop spans 13 amino acids. With 6 bases removed from V and 4 bases from J, the gap between germline ends came to 13 bases. CDR3 sequence (DNA): TGTGCCAGCAGCTCGGGACCCACATACGAGCAGTACTTC. Amino acids: CASSSGPTYEQYF.

The sample holds a few counts of this clonotype. The chain uses TRBV20-1 and TRBJ2-5; 9 bases align to TRBD1. Germline CDR1 reads DFQATT; CDR2 reads SNEGSKA (reference sequence). The CDR3 runs 15 residues. The J segment lost 5 bases and the V segment lost 3 bases, leaving 10 bases of the junction unmatched. The CDR3 sequence is CSASTGQGPWETQYF. The CDR3 DNA reads as TGCAGTGCTAGCACCGGACAGGGGCCTTGGGAGACCCAGTACTTC.

This clonotype came up a few times. The chain has TRBV27 and TRBJ2-4; possibly TRBD2 for D (5 bases). The CDR3 consists of 15 residues. CDR1 is MNHEY and CDR2 is SMNVEV in the germline V gene (reference sequence). Trimming pared 11 bases from V and 0 bases from J, leaving 17 bases between. CDR3: CAVTRDLLAKNIQYF. The CDR3 DNA reads as TGTGCCGTTACCCGGGATCTCCTAGCCAAAAACATTCAGTACTTC.

The V and J genes are TRBV5-1 and TRBJ2-7, with 9 bases fitting TRBD1. V dropped 0 bases and J dropped 5; count of bases not matched to a gene: 12. This CDR3 has 17 residues. Germline CDR1 is SGHRS and CDR2 is YFSETQ. The CDR3 loop is CASSLAVVRDRVNEQYF. The CDR3 DNA is TGCGCCAGCAGCTTGGCGGTGGTCCGGGACAGGGTTAACGAGCAGTACTTC.

This clonotype was detected only a few times. This chain uses TRBV3-1 with TRBJ2-5; D is perhaps TRBD2 (6 bases). The CDR3 is made up of 16 amino acids. The germline gives CDR1 LGHDT, CDR2 YNNKEL (reference sequence). V was shortened by 4 bases and J by 5 bases, with 20 bases between the two germline ends. The CDR3 region has the DNA TGTGCCAGCAGCCCTGGACGGGCCGGGGGTCGGGAGACCCAGTACTTC. It specifies CASSPGRAGGRETQYF.

In its sample, this clonotype was seen a few times. The V call is TRBV3-1, the J call TRBJ2-2, with a weak D call TRBD1 (6 bases). Trimming shortened V by 1 base and J by 2 bases, and 11 bases separated the two germline ends. The CDR3 spans 16 residues. CDR1 is LGHDT, CDR2 YNNKEL, per germline (reference sequence). The CDR3 region is CASSQARDTNTGELFF. The CDR3 region has the DNA TGTGCCAGCAGCCAAGCCCGGGACACCAACACCGGGGAGCTGTTTTTT.

The V call is TRBV6-1, the J call TRBJ2-7; the match to TRBD1 covers 7 bases. Germline assignment: CDR1 MNHNS and CDR2 SASEGT. V lost 4 bases to trimming and J lost 3 bases; unmatched junction nucleotides: 6. There are 14 residues in the CDR3. CDR3 protein: CASSVGGQNYEQYF. The DNA of the CDR3 is TGTGCCAGCAGTGTTGGGGGACAGAACTACGAGCAGTACTTC.

The table lists this clonotype with many counts. The rearrangement joins TRBV12-3 or TRBV12-4 to TRBJ1-5, with D perhaps matching TRBD1 (5 bases). This CDR3 has 14 residues. V was pared by 4 bases and J by 3 bases, with 10 bases between. The CDR3, as DNA: TGTGCCAGCAGTTCCGGGGCGTCCAATCAGCCCCAGCATTTT. Translating it yields CASSSGASNQPQHF.